This T cell receptor (beta chain) was recovered during a study of blood T cell repertoires in COVID-19. The CDR3 covers 14 residues. Trimming shortened V by 6 bases and J by 4 bases, and 15 bases separated the two germline ends. Germline V gene data show CDR1 as LGHDT and CDR2 as YNNKEL (reference sequence). TCRdb's copy holds only in-frame clones and misses some; the assay was immunoSEQ multiplex PCR. In the table there are under 250,000 clones, 70% to 90% of which are singletons. This TCR derives from an elderly man with acute or convalescent COVID-19. This rearrangement joins TRBV3-1 (or the pseudogene TRBV3-2) to TRBJ2-5; D perhaps matches TRBD1 (6 bases). The sequenced material came from peripheral blood. CDR3 loop: CASRNRAALETQYF. CDR3 in DNA: TGTGCCAGCAGAAACAGGGCGGCCCTAGAGACCCAGTACTTC.